Only a few counts were recorded for the clone carrying this T cell receptor beta chain. Its antigen remains unidentified. The sample comes from a study of CD8 T cells in ankylosing spondylitis. Findings of the study overall: Made up of eight or nine highly homologous variants, a TCR beta motif appeared characteristic of ankylosing spondylitis blood.

The CDR3 totals 14 residues. Germline CDR1 MDHEN, CDR2 SYDVKM. Trimming removed 2 bases at V and 4 bases at J, with 11 bases between. TCRdb re-called the 5' RACE reads through MiXCR, storing one row per CDR3 protein. The top ten hold about 0.49% of the sample, which has 750,000 to 850,000 distinct CDR3 sequences, 12% seen once. The source of this sequence is a male donor with ankylosing spondylitis. The genes are TRBV28 and TRBJ1-2; D gene ambiguous. The sample consisted of blood, either unsorted or a sorted T cell fraction (not recorded which). The CDR3 here is CASSLISPGYGYTF. DNA of the CDR3: TGTGCCAGCAGTTTAATCTCACCGGGCTATGGCTACACCTTC.